This is a list of T cell receptor beta chains from one sample in a study of blood T cells in healthy people across ages. Using its own MiXCR run on the 5' RACE reads, TCRdb lists one record per CDR3 protein. The repertoire consists of around 850,000 distinct CDR3 sequences, with 36% occurring once and the leading ten covering around 13%. Sequenced sample: blood. These receptors were collected from a man aged 18 to 29 in good health. Each CDR3 is given with its conserved first and last residue. Each record gives: J gene, V gene, CDR3 protein.

J: TRBJ1-5; V: TRBV19; CDR3: CASSTPFLRENSNQPQHF
J: TRBJ1-1; V: TRBV30; CDR3: CAWSVGGDTEAFF
J: TRBJ1-5; V: TRBV6-6; CDR3: CATGQGYLNQPQHF
J: TRBJ1-2; V: TRBV18; CDR3: CASSPPSPGSYGYTF
J: TRBJ2-3; V: TRBV5-1; CDR3: CASSSQGVDTQYF
J: TRBJ1-1; V: TRBV2; CDR3: CASSDGPRGNTEAFF
J: TRBJ1-2; V: TRBV6-6; CDR3: CASTKSGLYGYTF
J: TRBJ2-7; V: TRBV7-9; CDR3: CASSWTSGVPSYEQYF
J: NA; V: TRBV5-1; CDR3: CASSPGDTGAYNEQYF
J: TRBJ1-2; V: TRBV6-2/TRBV6-3; CDR3: CASSYSPARQAPRGNYGYTF
J: TRBJ1-1; V: TRBV5-1; CDR3: CASSPGHRATEAFF
J: TRBJ1-2; V: TRBV6-5; CDR3: CASSKTGDYGYTF
J: TRBJ1-4; V: TRBV20-1; CDR3: CSARVVERDGEKLFF
J: TRBJ2-5; V: TRBV4-3; CDR3: CASSREQHQETQYF
J: TRBJ2-1; V: TRBV4-2; CDR3: CASSLKREVDEQFF
J: TRBJ1-5; V: TRBV20-1; CDR3: CSARGGGQPQHF
J: TRBJ1-2; V: TRBV7-2; CDR3: CASSEGQVNYGYTF
J: TRBJ2-4; V: TRBV4-1; CDR3: CASSQPDVTIQYF
J: TRBJ1-6; V: TRBV28; CDR3: CASRDSVVSPLHF
J: TRBJ2-5; V: TRBV4-2; CDR3: CASSQWGYGETQYF
J: TRBJ1-5; V: TRBV5-1; CDR3: CASSLDGQGENRPQHF
J: TRBJ2-1; V: TRBV20-1; CDR3: CSASPQRGYNEQFF
J: TRBJ2-1; V: TRBV7-9; CDR3: CASRPYGRETQFF